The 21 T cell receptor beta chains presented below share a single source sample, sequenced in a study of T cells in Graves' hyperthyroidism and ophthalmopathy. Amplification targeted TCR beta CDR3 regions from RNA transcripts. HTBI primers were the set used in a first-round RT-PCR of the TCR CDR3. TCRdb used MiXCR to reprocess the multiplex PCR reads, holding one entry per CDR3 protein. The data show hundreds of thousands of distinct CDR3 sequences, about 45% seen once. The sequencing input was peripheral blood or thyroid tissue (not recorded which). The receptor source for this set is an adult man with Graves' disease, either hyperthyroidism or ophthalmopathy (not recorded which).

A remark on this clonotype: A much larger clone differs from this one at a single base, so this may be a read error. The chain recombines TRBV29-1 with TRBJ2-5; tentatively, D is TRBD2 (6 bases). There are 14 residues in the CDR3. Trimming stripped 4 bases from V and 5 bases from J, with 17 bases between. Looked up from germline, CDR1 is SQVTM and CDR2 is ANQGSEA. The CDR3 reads CSVARDGGGETQYF. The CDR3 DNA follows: TGCAGCGTTGCGAGGGACGGGGGTGGGGAGACCCAGTACTTC.

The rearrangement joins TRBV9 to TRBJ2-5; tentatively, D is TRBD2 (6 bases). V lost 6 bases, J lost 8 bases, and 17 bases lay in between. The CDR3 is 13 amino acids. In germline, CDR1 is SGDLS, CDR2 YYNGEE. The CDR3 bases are TGTGCCAGCACCTCAGGCCTCGGGGGAACCCAGTACTTC. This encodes CASTSGLGGTQYF. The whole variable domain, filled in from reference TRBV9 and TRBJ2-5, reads DSGVTQTPKHLITATGQRVTLRCSPRSGDLSVYWYQQSLDQGLQFLIQYYNGEERAKGNILERFSAQQFPDLHSELNLSSLELGDSALYFCASTSGLGGTQYFGPGTRLLVL.

CDR3 DNA: TGTGCCAGCAGCCCACTAGCGGGAAGGGAGCAGTACTTC. Translating it yields CASSPLAGREQYF. V gene TRBV7-9 combines with J gene TRBJ2-7; 10 nucleotides agree with TRBD2. The CDR3 has 13 residues. Per the germline V gene, CDR1 is SEHNR and CDR2 is FQNEAQ (reference sequence). The ends lost 5 bases at V and 7 bases at J; junction bases unmatched: 5.

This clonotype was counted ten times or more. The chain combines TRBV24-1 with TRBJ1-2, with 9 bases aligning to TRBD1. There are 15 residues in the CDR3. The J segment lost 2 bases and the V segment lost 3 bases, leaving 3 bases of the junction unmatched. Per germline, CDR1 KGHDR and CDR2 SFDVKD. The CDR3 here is CATSDAGTGNYGYTF. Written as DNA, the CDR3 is TGTGCCACCAGTGATGCCGGGACAGGGAACTATGGCTACACCTTC.

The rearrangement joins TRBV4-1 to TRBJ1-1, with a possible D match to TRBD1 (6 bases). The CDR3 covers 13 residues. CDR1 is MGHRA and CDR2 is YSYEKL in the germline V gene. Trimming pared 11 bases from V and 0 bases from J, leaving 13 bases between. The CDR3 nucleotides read TGCGCCGGGGGCGTCGGGATGAACACTGAAGCTTTCTTT. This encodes CAGGVGMNTEAFF.

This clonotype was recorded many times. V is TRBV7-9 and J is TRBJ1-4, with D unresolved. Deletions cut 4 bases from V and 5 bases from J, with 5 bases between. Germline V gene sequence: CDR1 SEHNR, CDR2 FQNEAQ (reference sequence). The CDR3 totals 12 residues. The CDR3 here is CASSSENEKLFF. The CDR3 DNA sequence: TGTGCCAGCAGCTCCGAAAATGAAAAACTGTTTTTT. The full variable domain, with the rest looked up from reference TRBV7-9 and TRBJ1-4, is DTGVSQNPRHKITKRGQNVTFRCDPISEHNRLYWYRQTLGQGPEFLTYFQNEAQLEKSRLLSDRFSAERPKGSFSTLEIQRTEQGDSAMYLCASSSENEKLFFGSGTQLSVL.

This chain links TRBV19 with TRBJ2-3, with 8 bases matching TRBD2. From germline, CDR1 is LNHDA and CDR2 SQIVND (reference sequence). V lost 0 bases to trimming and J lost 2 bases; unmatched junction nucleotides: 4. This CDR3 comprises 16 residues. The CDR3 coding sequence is TGTGCCAGTAGTATAGATCGAGCGGGAGACACAGATACGCAGTATTTT. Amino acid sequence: CASSIDRAGDTDTQYF.

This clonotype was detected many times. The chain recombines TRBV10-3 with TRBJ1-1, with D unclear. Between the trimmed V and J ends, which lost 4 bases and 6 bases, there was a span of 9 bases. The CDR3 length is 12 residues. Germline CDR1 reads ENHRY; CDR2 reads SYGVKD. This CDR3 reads CAISGSGAEAFF. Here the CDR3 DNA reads TGTGCCATCAGTGGGTCTGGGGCTGAAGCTTTCTTT.

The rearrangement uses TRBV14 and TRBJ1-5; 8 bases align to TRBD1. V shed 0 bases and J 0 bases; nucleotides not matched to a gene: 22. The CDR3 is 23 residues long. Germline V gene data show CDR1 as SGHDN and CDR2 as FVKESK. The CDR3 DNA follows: TGTGCCAGCAGCCAAGACCGGGACAGGAACACTTGGGACGATTCATCTAGCAATCAGCCCCAGCATTTT. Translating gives CASSQDRDRNTWDDSSSNQPQHF. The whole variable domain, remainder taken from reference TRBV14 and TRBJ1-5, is EAGVTQFPSHSVIEKGQTVTLRCDPISGHDNLYWYRRVMGKEIKFLLHFVKESKQDESGMPNNRFLAERTGGTYSTLKVQPAELEDSGVYFCASSQDRDRNTWDDSSSNQPQHFGDGTRLSIL.

Written as DNA, the CDR3 is TGTGCCAGCAGTTTATCGGGGACAGGGGTGAGCTATGGCTACACCTTC. Its protein is CASSLSGTGVSYGYTF. The chain recombines TRBV12-3 or TRBV12-4 with TRBJ1-2; 10 nucleotides agree with TRBD1. There are 16 residues in the CDR3. V lost 2 bases and J lost 4; bases outside the gene matches: 7.

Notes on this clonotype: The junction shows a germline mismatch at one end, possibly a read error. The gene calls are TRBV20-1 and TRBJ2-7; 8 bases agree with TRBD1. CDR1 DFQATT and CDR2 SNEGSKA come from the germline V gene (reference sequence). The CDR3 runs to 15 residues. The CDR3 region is CSARELDRGMYGQYF. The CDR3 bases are TGCAGTGCTAGAGAGCTCGACAGGGGTATGTACGGGCAGTACTTC.

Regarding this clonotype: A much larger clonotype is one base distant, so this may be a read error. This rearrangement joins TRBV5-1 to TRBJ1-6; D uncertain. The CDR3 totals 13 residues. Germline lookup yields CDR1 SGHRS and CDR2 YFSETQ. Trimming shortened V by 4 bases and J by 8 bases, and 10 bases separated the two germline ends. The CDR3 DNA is TGCGCCAGCAGCGCAGAGAGGGATTCACCCCTCCACTTT. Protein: CASSAERDSPLHF.

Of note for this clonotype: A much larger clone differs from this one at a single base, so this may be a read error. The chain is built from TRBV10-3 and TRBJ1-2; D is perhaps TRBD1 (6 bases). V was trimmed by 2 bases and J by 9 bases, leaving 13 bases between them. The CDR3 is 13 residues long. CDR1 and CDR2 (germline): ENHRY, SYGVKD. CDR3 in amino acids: CAISEQGTMSYTF. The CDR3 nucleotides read TGTGCCATCAGTGAGCAGGGGACCATGAGCTACACCTTC.

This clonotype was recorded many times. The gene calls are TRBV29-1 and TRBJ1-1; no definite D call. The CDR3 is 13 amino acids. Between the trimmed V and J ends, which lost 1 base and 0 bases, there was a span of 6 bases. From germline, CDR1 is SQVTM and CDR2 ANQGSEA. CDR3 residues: CSVEGTLNTEAFF. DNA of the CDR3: TGCAGCGTTGAAGGGACGTTGAACACTGAAGCTTTCTTT.

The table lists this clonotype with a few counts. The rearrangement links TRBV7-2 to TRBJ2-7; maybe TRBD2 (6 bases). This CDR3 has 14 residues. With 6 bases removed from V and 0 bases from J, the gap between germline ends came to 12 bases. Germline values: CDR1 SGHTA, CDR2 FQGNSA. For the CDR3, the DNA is TGTGCCAGCAGAGATCTAGCGACCTCCTACGAGCAGTACTTC. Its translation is CASRDLATSYEQYF. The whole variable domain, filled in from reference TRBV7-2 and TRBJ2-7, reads GAGVSQSPSNKVTEKGKDVELRCDPISGHTALYWYRQSLGQGLEFLIYFQGNSAPDKSGLPSDRFSAERTGGSVSTLTIQRTQQEDSAVYLCASRDLATSYEQYFGPGTRLTVT.

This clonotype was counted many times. This CDR3 reads CASSLGQLQETQYF. In DNA form, the CDR3 reads TGTGCCAGCAGCTTAGGACAGCTCCAAGAGACCCAGTACTTC. This chain joins TRBV7-9 and TRBJ2-5; tentatively, D is TRBD1 (5 bases). Germline values: CDR1 SEHNR, CDR2 FQNEAQ (reference sequence). The CDR3 has 14 residues. The V and J ends lost 1 base and 1 base respectively, with 7 bases between them.

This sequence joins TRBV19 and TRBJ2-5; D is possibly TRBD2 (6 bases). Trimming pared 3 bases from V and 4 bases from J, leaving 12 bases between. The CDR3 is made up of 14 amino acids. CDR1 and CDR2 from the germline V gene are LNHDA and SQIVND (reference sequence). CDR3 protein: CASSMSRGGETQYF. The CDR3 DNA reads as TGTGCCAGTAGTATGAGTAGGGGAGGAGAGACCCAGTACTTC.

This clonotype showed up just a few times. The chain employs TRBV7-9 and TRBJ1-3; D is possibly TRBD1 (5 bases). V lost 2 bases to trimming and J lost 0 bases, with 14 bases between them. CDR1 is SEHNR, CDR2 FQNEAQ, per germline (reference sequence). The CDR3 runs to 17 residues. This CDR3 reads CASSLSRQGPSGNTIYF. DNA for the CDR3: TGTGCCAGCAGCTTATCCCGCCAGGGTCCCTCTGGAAACACCATATATTTT.

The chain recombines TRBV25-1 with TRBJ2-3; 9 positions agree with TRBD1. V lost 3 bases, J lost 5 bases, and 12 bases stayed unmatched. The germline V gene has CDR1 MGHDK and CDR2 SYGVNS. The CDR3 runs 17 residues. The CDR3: CASSDSTGQGWRDTQYF. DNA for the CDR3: TGTGCCAGCAGTGACTCCACCGGACAGGGGTGGAGAGATACGCAGTATTTT.

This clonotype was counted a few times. The DNA of the CDR3 is TGCAGTGCCCAAGGATCCTACTCAAAGGACTATGGCTACACCTTC. Translated: CSAQGSYSKDYGYTF. The rearrangement links TRBV20-1 to TRBJ1-2; D not certain. The CDR3 totals 15 residues. Trimming stripped 6 bases from V and 3 bases from J, with 20 bases between. Germline loops: CDR1 DFQATT, CDR2 SNEGSKA (reference sequence).

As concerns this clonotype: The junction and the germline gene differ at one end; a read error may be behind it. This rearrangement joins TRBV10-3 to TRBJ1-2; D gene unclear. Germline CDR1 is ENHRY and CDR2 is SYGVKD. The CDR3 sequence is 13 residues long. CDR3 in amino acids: CASSDTKTNGYTF. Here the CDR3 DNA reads TGTGCCAGCAGTGACACAAAGACCAATGGCTACACCTTC.